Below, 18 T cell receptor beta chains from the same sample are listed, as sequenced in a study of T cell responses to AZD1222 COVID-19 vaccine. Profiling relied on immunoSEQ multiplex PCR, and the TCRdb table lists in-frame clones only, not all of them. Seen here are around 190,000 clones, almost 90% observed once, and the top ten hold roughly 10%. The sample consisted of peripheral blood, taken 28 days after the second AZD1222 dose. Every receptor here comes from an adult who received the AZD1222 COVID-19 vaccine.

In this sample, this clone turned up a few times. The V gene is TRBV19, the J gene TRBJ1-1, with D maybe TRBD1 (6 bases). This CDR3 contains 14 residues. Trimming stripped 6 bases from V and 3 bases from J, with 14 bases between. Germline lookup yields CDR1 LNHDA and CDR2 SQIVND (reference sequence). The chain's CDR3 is CASSQGHRDTEAFF. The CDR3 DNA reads TGTGCCAGTAGCCAAGGGCACAGGGACACTGAAGCTTTCTTT.

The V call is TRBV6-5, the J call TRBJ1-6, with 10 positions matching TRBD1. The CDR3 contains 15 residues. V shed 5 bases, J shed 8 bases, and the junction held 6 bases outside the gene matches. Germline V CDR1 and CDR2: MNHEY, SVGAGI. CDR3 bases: TGTGCCAGCAGTCGGACAGGGGGTTTGGATTCACCCCTCCACTTT. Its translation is CASSRTGGLDSPLHF.

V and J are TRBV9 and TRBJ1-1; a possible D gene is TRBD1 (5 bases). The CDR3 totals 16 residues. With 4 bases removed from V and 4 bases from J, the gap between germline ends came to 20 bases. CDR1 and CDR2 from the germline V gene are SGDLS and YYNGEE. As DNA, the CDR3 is TGTGCCAGCAGCTCAAGTCAGGGTGGAGGGTTCACTGAAGCTTTCTTT. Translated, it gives CASSSSQGGGFTEAFF.

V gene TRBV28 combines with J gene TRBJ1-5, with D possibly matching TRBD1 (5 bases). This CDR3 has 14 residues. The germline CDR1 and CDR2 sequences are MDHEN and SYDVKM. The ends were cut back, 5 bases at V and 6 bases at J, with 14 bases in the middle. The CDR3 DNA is TGTGCCAGCAGTCCACCTGGGGGAGGTCAGCCCCAGCATTTT. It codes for CASSPPGGGQPQHF.

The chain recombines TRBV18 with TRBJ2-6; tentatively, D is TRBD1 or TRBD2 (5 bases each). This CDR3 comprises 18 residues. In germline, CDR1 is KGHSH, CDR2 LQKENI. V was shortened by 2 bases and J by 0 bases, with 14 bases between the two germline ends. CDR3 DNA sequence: TGTGCCAGCTCACCAGTCCAGTCAGGGACCTCTGGGGCCAACGTCCTGACTTTC. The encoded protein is CASSPVQSGTSGANVLTF.

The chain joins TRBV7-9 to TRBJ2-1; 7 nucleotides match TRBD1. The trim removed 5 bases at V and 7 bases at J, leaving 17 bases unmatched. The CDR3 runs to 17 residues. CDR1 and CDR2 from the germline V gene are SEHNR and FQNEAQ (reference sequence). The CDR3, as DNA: TGTGCCAGCAGCCCCCAGGGGCGACAGGGCATAGGGAATGAGCAGTTCTTC. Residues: CASSPQGRQGIGNEQFF.

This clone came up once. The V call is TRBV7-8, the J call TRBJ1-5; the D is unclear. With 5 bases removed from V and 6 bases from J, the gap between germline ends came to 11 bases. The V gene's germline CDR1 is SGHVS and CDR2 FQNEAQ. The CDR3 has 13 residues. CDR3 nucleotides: TGTGCCAGCAGCCCCACCGGGTTTCAGCCCCAGCATTTT. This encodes CASSPTGFQPQHF.

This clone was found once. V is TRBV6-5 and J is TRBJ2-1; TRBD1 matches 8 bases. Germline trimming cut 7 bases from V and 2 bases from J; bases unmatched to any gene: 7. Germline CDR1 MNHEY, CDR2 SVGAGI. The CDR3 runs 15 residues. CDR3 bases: TGTGCCAGCAACCGGGACAGGTTCACCTACAATGAGCAGTTCTTC. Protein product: CASNRDRFTYNEQFF.

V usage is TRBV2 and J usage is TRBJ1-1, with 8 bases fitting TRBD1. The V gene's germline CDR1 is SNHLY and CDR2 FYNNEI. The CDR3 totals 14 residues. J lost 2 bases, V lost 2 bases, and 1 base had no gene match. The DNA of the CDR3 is TGTGCCAGCAGTGAACAGGGGGCAAACACTGAAGCTTTCTTT. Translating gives CASSEQGANTEAFF.

The CDR3 loop is CASSQDWGAGEQFF. The CDR3, as DNA: TGTGCCAGCAGCCAAGATTGGGGGGCCGGTGAGCAGTTCTTC. The rearrangement uses TRBV14 and TRBJ2-1; TRBD1 or TRBD2 may be the D gene (6 bases each). Germline CDR1 SGHDN, CDR2 FVKESK. CDR3 length: 14 residues. The germline V and J ends were trimmed by 0 bases and 9 bases, with 12 bases remaining between them.

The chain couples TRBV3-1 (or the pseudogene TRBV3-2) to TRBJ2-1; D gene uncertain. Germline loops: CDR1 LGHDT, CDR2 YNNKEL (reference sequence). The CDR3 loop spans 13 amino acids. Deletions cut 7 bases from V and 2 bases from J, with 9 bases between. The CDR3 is CASTGPAYNEQFF. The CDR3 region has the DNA TGTGCCAGCACTGGACCCGCCTACAATGAGCAGTTCTTC.

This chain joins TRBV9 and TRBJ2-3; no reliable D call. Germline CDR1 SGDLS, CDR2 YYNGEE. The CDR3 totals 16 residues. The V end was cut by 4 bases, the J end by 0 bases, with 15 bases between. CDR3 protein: CASSTRLETSTDTQYF. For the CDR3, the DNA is TGTGCCAGCAGCACCCGACTGGAGACTAGCACAGATACGCAGTATTTT.

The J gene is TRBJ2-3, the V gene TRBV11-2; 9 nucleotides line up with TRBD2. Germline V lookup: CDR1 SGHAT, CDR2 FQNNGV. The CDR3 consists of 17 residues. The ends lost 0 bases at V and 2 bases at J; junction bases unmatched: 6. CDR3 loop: CASSLDRLAGNTDTQYF. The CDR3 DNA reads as TGTGCCAGCAGCTTAGATCGCCTAGCGGGGAACACAGATACGCAGTATTTT.

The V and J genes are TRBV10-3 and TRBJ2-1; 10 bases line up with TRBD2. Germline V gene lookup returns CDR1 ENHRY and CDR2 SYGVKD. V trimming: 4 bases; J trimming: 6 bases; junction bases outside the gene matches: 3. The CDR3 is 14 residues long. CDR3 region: CAISAGTSVNEQFF. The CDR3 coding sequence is TGTGCCATCAGTGCGGGGACTAGCGTCAATGAGCAGTTCTTC.

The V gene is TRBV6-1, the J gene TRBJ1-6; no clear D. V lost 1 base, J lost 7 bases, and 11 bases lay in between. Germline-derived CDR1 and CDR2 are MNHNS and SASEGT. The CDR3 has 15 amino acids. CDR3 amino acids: CASSEERTSNSPLHF. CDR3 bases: TGTGCCAGCAGTGAAGAACGTACCAGCAATTCACCCCTCCACTTT.

DNA for the CDR3: TGTGCCAGCAGTAGCCCCCGGGACAGGGTGACAGATACGCAGTATTTT. Translating gives CASSSPRDRVTDTQYF. The chain couples TRBV7-2 to TRBJ2-3, with 9 nucleotides matching TRBD1. Germline loops: CDR1 SGHTA, CDR2 FQGNSA. The CDR3 length is 16 residues. The junction had 10 bases not matched to a gene; V was cut back by 6 bases and J by 3 bases.

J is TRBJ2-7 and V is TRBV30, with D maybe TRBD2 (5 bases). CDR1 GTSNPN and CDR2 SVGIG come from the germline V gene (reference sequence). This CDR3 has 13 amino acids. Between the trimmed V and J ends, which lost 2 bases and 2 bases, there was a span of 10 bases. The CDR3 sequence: CAWSIRGPYEQYF. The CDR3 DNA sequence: TGTGCCTGGAGTATCCGGGGTCCCTACGAGCAGTACTTC.

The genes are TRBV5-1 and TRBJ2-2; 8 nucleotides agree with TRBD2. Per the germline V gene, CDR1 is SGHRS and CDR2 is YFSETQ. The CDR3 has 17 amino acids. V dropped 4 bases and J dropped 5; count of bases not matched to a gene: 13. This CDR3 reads CASSLLTSGRRTGELFF. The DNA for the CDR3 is TGCGCCAGCAGCCTCCTTACTAGCGGAAGGAGAACCGGGGAGCTGTTTTTT. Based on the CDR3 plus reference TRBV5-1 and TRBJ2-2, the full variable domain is KAGVTQTPRYLIKTRGQQVTLSCSPISGHRSVSWYQQTPGQGLQFLFEYFSETQRNKGNFPGRFSGRQFSNSRSEMNVSTLELGDSALYLCASSLLTSGRRTGELFFGEGSRLTVL.